A single T cell receptor (beta chain) is shown here with its context. This sample was taken from a study of technical replicates of blood from a handful of donors. The germline V gene has CDR1 MDHEN and CDR2 SYDVKM. The CDR3 contains 13 residues. With 9 bases removed from V and 5 bases from J, the gap between germline ends came to 16 bases. Clones were sequenced by immunoSEQ multiplex PCR, and TCRdb holds only the in-frame ones, with some missing. Of about 73,000 clones in the sample, 90% were seen once. The sequence derives from a human donor in good health. Some clones in this sample may be carry-over from other donors' samples. This sequence joins TRBV28 and TRBJ2-5; D perhaps matches TRBD2 (6 bases). The sequencing input was PBMCs. CDR3 in amino acids: CASWNRGGETQYF. The CDR3 nucleotides are TGTGCCAGTTGGAACAGAGGAGGGGAGACCCAGTACTTC.